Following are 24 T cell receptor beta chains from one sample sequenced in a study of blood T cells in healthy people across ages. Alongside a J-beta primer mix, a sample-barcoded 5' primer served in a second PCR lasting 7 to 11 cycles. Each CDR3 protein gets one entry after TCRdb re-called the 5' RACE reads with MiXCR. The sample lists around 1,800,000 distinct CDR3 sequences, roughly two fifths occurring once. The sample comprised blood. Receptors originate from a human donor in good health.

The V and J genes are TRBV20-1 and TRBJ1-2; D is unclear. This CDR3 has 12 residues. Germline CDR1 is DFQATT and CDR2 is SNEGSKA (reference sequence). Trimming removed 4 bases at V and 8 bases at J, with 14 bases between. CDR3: CSAIPRDVGYTF. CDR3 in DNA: TGCAGTGCTATTCCCAGAGATGTCGGCTACACCTTC.

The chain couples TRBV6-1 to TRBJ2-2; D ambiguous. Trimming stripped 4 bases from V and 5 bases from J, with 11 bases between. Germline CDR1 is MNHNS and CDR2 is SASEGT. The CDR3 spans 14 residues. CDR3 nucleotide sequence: TGTGCCAGCAGTGTACTACAGAGAACCGGGGAGCTGTTTTTT. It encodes CASSVLQRTGELFF.

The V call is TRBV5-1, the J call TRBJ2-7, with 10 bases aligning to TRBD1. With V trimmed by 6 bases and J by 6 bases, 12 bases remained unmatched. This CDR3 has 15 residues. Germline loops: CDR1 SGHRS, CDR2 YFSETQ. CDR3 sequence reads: CASTVPGTGVSEQYF. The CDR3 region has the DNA TGCGCCAGCACCGTCCCAGGGACAGGGGTGTCCGAGCAGTACTTC.

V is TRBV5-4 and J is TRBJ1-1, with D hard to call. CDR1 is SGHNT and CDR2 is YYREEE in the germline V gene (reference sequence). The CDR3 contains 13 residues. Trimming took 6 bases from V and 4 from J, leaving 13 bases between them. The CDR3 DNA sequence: TGTGCCAGCAACTCCCGGGTGGGCACTGAAGCTTTCTTT. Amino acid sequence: CASNSRVGTEAFF.

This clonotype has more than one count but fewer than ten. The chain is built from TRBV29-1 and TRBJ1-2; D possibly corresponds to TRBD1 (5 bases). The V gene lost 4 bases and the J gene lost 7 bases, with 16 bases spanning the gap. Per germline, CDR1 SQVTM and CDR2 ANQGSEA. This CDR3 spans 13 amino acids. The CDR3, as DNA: TGCAGCGTTGTGGTAGGGGCGCGCGGTGGCTACACCTTC. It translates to CSVVVGARGGYTF.

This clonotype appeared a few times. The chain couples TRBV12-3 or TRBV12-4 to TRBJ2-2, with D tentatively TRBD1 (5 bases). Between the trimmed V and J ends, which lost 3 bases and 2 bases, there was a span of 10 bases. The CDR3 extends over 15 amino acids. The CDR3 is CASSFFRVNTGELFF. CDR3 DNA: TGTGCCAGCAGTTTTTTCAGGGTTAACACCGGGGAGCTGTTTTTT.

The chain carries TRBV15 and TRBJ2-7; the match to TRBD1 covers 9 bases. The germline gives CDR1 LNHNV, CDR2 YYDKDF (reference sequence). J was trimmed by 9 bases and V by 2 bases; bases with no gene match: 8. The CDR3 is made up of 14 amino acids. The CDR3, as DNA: TGTGCCACCAGCAGAAGGGACAGGGAATTAAGGCAGTACTTC. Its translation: CATSRRDRELRQYF.

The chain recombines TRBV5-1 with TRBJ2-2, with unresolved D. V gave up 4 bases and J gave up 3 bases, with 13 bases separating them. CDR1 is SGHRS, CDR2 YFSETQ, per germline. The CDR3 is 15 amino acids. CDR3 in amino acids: CASSVSMGYTGELFF. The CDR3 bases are TGCGCCAGCAGCGTATCTATGGGGTACACCGGGGAGCTGTTTTTT.

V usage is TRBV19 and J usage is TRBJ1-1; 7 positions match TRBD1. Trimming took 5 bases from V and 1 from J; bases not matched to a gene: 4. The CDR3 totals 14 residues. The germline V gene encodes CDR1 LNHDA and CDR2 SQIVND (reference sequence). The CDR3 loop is CASSARQGNTEAFF. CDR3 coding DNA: TGTGCCAGTAGTGCCAGACAGGGGAACACTGAAGCTTTCTTT. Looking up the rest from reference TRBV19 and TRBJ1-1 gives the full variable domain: DGGITQSPKYLFRKEGQNVTLSCEQNLNHDAMYWYRQDPGQGLRLIYYSQIVNDFQKGDIAEGYSVSREKKESFPLTVTSAQKNPTAFYLCASSARQGNTEAFFGQGTRLTVV.

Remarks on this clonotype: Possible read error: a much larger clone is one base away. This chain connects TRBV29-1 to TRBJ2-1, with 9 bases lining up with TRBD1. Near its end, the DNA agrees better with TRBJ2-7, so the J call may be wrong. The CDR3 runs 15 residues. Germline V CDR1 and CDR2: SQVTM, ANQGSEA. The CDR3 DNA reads TGCAGCTATCCTGGACAGGGGATGAGCTGGAATGAGCAGTACTTC. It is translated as CSYPGQGMSWNEQYF.

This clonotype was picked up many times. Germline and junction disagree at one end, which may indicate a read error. CDR3 loop: CASSLGDSNYGYTF. CDR3 nucleotides: TGTGCCAGCAGTTTAGGGGACAGCAACTATGGCTACACCTTC. The genes are TRBV7-9 and TRBJ1-2, with TRBD1 matching 7 bases. The CDR3 consists of 14 residues. The germline gives CDR1 SEHNR, CDR2 FQNEAQ (reference sequence).

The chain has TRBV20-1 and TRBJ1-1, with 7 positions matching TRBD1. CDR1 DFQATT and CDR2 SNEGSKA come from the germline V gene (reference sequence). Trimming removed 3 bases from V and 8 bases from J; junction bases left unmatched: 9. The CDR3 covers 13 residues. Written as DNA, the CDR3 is TGCAGTGCTAGGGGTTGGTCGACAGGGGAAGCTTTCTTT. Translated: CSARGWSTGEAFF.

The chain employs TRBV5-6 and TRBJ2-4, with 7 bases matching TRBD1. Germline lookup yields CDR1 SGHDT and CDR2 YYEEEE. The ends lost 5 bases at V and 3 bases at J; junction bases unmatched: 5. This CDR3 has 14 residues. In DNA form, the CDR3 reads TGTGCCAGCAGACACCGGGACAGCAAAAACATTCAGTACTTC. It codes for CASRHRDSKNIQYF.

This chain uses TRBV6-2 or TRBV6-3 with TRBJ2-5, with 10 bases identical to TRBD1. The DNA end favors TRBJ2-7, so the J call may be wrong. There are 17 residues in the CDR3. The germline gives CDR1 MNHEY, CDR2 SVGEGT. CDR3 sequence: CASSSTPGTGEGYEQYF. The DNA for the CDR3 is TGTGCCAGCAGCTCGACCCCAGGGACAGGGGAAGGCTACGAGCAGTACTTC.

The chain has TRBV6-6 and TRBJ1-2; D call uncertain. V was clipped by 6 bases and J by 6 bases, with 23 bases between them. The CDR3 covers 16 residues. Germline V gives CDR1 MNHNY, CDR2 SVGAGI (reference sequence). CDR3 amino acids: CASSHARGWSSDGYTF. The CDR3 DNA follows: TGTGCCAGCAGCCATGCGAGAGGGTGGTCAAGCGATGGCTACACCTTC.

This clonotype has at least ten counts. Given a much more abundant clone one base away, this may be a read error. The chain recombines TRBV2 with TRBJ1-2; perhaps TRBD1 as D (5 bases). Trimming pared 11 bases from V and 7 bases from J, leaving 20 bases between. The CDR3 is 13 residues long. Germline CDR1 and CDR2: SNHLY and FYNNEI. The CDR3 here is CAGKRDGGVGYTF. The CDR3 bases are TGTGCCGGCAAAAGAGACGGGGGGGTTGGCTACACCTTC.

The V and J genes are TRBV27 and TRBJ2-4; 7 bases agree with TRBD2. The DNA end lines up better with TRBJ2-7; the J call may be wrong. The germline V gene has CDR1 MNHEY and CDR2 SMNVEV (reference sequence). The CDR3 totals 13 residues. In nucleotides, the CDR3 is TGTGCCAGCATGAGCGGGGAACGATACGAGCAGTACTTC. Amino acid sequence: CASMSGERYEQYF.

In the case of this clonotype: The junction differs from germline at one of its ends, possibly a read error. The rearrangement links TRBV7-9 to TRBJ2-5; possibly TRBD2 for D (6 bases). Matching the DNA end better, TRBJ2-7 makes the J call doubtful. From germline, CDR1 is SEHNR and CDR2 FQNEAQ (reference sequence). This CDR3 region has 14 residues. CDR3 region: CTSSPRTREIEQYF. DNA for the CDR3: TGTACCAGCAGCCCCCGGACCCGGGAGATCGAGCAGTACTTC.

CDR3 nucleotides: TGTGCCAGCAATCAGCCCTTCTATGGCTACACCTTC. Translation gives CASNQPFYGYTF. The gene calls are TRBV2 and TRBJ1-2, with D unresolved. V was clipped by 7 bases and J by 4 bases, with 10 bases between them. The CDR3 consists of 12 residues. Germline CDR1 reads SNHLY; CDR2 reads FYNNEI.

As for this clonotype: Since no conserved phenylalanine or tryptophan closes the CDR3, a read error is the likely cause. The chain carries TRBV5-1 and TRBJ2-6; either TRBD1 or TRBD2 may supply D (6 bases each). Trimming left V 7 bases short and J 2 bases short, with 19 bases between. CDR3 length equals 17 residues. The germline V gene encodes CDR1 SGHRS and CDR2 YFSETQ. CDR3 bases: TGCGCCAGCGGACGCCGAGGGGGGCGCGCTGGGGCCAACGTCCTGACTTGC. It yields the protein CASGRRGGRAGANVLTC.

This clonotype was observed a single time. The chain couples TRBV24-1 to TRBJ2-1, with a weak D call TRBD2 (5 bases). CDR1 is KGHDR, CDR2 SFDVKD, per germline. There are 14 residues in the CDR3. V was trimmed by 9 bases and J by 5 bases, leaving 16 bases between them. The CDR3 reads CATGDSEADNEQFF. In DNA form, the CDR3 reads TGTGCCACCGGAGATAGCGAAGCTGACAATGAGCAGTTCTTC.

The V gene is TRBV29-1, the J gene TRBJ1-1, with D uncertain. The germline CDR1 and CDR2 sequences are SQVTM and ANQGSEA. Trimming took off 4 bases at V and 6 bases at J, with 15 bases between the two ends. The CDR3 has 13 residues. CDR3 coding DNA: TGCAGCGTTGTGGAGTCCAGCGGGGCTGAAGCTTTCTTT. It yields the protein CSVVESSGAEAFF.

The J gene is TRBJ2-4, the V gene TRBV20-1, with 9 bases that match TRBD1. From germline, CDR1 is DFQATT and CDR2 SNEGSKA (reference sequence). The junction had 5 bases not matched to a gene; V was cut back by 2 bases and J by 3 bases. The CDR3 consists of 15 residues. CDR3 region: CSARRDRASKNIQYF. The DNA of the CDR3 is TGCAGTGCTAGACGGGACAGGGCTAGCAAAAACATTCAGTACTTC.

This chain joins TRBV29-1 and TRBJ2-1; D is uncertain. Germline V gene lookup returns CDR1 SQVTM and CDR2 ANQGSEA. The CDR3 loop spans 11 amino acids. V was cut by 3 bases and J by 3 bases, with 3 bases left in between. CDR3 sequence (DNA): TGCAGCGTTGATTACTACAATGAGCAGTTCTTC. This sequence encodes CSVDYYNEQFF.